This T cell receptor beta chain emerged from a study of regulatory T cells in long-lasting Graves disease. Overall study findings and caveats: When disease was persistent, TRBV28, TRBJ1-2 and TRBJ2-5 were the favored segments. Limited samples may have lowered accuracy.

Regarding this clonotype: The antigen is undetermined.

V lost 5 bases and J 5 bases, leaving 24 bases between the germline ends. CDR3 length: 17 residues. Germline CDR1 reads MNHEY; CDR2 reads SVGEGT. The sample's time point: persistent/refractory GD, antithyroid drugs over 5 years with positive TRAb. PBMC RNA served as the TCR library source. Under American Thyroid Association guidelines, Graves' disease was diagnosed. Researchers made TCR beta libraries by using iRepertoire HTBI primers and running Arm-PCR on CDR3 regions. A single record per CDR3 protein comes from TCRdb applying MiXCR to the multiplex PCR reads. The repertoire holds 310,000 or so distinct CDR3 sequences, less than 20% seen once, with roughly 27% in the top ten.

The rearrangement links TRBV6-2 or TRBV6-3 to TRBJ1-2; D perhaps matches TRBD1 (5 bases). The source is a female donor with Graves disease. The input for sequencing was peripheral blood mononuclear cells (PBMCs), taken when the disease was refractory, from a patient treated with antithyroid drugs. The CDR3 sequence is CASSEATQGVGKYGYTF. The CDR3 DNA follows: TGTGCCAGCAGTGAAGCGACTCAGGGTGTGGGCAAGTATGGCTACACCTTC.